The clone carrying this T cell receptor beta chain showed up just once. What it binds is unknown. The PCR had 60 Vbeta and 13 Jbeta primers. TCRdb's copy holds only in-frame clones and misses some; the assay was immunoSEQ multiplex PCR. The table lists about 130,000 clones, 65% to 80% of them singletons. The data were taken from a study of cytomegalovirus exposure and HLA in healthy donors. Findings and caveats of the study: Later on, a genetic analysis was performed. It linked a missense variant in DCLRE1C with V- and J-gene trimming of TCR beta.

The CDR3 loop spans 14 amino acids. The V gene's germline CDR1 is SEHNR and CDR2 FQNEAQ (reference sequence). V was cut by 5 bases and J by 4 bases, with 15 bases left in between. This receptor was taken from a male donor in good health and CMV-seropositive. Sequencing used PBMCs. The chain joins TRBV7-9 to TRBJ2-7; weak D call: TRBD2 (6 bases). The CDR3 nucleotides are TGTGCCAGCAGCGCGGGACTGGTCCCTTACGAGCAGTACTTC. Translation: CASSAGLVPYEQYF.